This T cell receptor (beta chain) appears in the sequencing data of a study of T cell responses to AZD1222 COVID-19 vaccine. With 6 bases clipped from V and 8 bases from J, the junction kept 5 bases outside the gene matches. In germline, CDR1 is MNHEY, CDR2 SMNVEV (reference sequence). The CDR3 runs to 12 residues. Assay: immunoSEQ multiplex PCR; the TCRdb copy retains only in-frame clones and omits some. This sample has under 140,000 clones, with around 81% found just once. The input for sequencing was peripheral blood, taken on day 0 of AZD1222 vaccination. This rearrangement joins TRBV27 to TRBJ1-1; 8 nucleotides align to TRBD1. This clonotype was obtained from an adult in good health. CDR3 DNA sequence: TGTGCCAGCAGCAGAGGGACAGGCGAAGCTTTCTTT. Translation gives CASSRGTGEAFF.